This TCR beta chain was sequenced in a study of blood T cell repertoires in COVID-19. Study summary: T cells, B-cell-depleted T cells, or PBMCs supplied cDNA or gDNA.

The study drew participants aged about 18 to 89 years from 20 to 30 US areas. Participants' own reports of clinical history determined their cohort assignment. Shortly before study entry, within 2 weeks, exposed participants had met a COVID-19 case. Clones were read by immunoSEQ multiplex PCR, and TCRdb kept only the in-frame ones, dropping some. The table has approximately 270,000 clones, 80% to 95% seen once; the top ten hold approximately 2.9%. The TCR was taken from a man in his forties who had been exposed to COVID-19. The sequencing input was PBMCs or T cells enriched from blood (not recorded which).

The CDR3 nucleotides are TGTGCCAGCAGCCAAGAGGGTTCCGGAGGGTCCTACGAGCAGTACTTC. This translates into CASSQEGSGGSYEQYF. This chain uses TRBV4-2 with TRBJ2-7, with D perhaps TRBD2 (6 bases). Trimming took 0 bases from V and 1 from J, leaving 13 bases between them. The CDR3 totals 16 residues. Per the germline V gene, CDR1 is LGHNA and CDR2 is YNFKEQ.